This TCR beta chain was captured by sequencing in a study of vaccination effects on CD4 cells after COVID-19. This table comes from immunoSEQ multiplex PCR, and its TCRdb copy is limited to in-frame clones, with some not included. The table lists around 40,000 clones, 68% of them singletons. This clone showed up just a few times. Its antigen remains unidentified. Germline V gene data show CDR1 as SEHNR and CDR2 as FQNEAQ (reference sequence). The CDR3 spans 14 residues. V was shortened by 5 bases and J by 4 bases, with 14 bases between the two germline ends. Cells that had been cultured for roughly ten days were the source of isolated CD4+ T cells.

This material consisted of CD4+ T cells from PBMCs cultured without peptide, taken before COVID-19 vaccination. The sequence derives from a human donor who received a COVID-19 vaccine. The gene calls are TRBV7-9 and TRBJ1-1; no definite D call. This CDR3 reads CASSGRDWATEAFF. Written as DNA, the CDR3 is TGTGCCAGCAGCGGGAGGGATTGGGCCACTGAAGCTTTCTTT.